This T cell receptor beta chain was documented in a study of molecular identifiers for immune sequencing clone quantification. Study background: Replicates split RNA from around 20,000 or 100,000 naive CD8 cells five ways, and the researchers sequenced four portions. Whole-study results and caveats: A single cell's spiked Jurkat TCR RNA was reportedly detectable among roughly 920,000 naive cells. Highly expanded clone sizes could be underestimated by identical TCR molecules that share a barcode.

Germline V gene data show CDR1 as MNHEY and CDR2 as SVGAGI. This CDR3 region has 18 residues. V trimming: 6 bases; J trimming: 0 bases; junction bases outside the gene matches: 8. This clonotype was observed a few times. The antigen remains undetermined. Preparation methods for the bulk TCR libraries were those previously described, with listed TCR primers. TCRdb re-called the PCR reads through MiXCR, storing one row per CDR3 protein. The data hold some 97,000 distinct CDR3 sequences, with 20% to 25% observed a single time. This sequence was found in a human donor in good health. Some libraries in this study had Jurkat cell RNA spiked in. The sample consisted of naive CD8+ T cells from blood, with Jurkat cell RNA spiked in. Subset here: FACS-sorted CD8+CD4-CCR7+CD45RA+ naive T cells. This chain uses TRBV6-5 with TRBJ2-1; 13 bases map to TRBD2. The chain's CDR3 is CASRPGTSGASSYNEQFF. Written as DNA, the CDR3 is TGTGCCAGCAGACCAGGGACTAGCGGGGCGAGCTCCTACAATGAGCAGTTCTTC.